This T cell receptor (beta chain) was observed in a study of Ad26.COV2.S vaccination and SARS-CoV-2 variants (dated by TCRdb to the early 2020s). Notes on the research overall: Vaccine-arm donors were drawn from COV1001, a multicentre, randomized, double-blind, placebo-controlled phase I-IIa trial of Ad26.COV2.S in healthy adults. Dosing of Ad26.COV2.S was intramuscular, at either 5x10^10 or 1x10^11 viral particles, delivered as one shot or as two shots spaced 56 days apart. TCRbeta repertoire sequencing was used to assess the specificity and breadth of SARS-CoV-2-reactive T cell receptors after Ad26.COV2.S vaccination. The TCR-sequenced set comprised approximately 30 samples: around 20 Ad26.COV2.S vaccine recipients, 5 placebo recipients and 8 SARS-CoV-2 convalescent individuals. Trial participants were randomized into five groups of five: low-dose or high-dose Ad26.COV2.S given once or twice, or placebo on both occasions. Investigators did not know the trial group allocation while performing experiments and assessing outcomes. What the work shows at the level of the full study, not this receptor alone: The study was not powered for comparison of responses between vaccine doses or regimens. According to the authors, total T cell responses may have been underestimated by the TCR breadth and depth analyses. After vaccination, substantial breadth of spike-specific CD8+ and CD4+ T cell responses was reported. Comparable non-spike TCR breadth was observed between vaccine and placebo recipients, consistent with only spike being contained in the vaccine. Higher spike-specific TCR breadth was observed in Ad26.COV2.S recipients than in placebo recipients (P = 0.0014).

TCRbeta CDR3 regions were sequenced with the immunoSEQ Assay. After extraction, genomic DNA underwent amplification by bias-controlled multiplex PCR, followed by high-throughput sequencing. On the authors' methods: To quantify the absolute abundance of every unique TCRbeta CDR3 region, sequences were collapsed and filtered. T cell fraction was estimated by normalizing TCRbeta template counts to usable DNA, with usable DNA measured through amplification of reference genes found in all nucleated cells. Repertoire TCRs were annotated as SARS-CoV-2-specific by exact matching of V gene, CDR3 amino acid sequence and J gene to a known reactive TCR set. MIRA supplied the reference SARS-CoV-2 TCR set, which was filtered for enrichment in COVID-19-positive ImmuneCODE repertoires so that public or cross-reactive TCRs were removed. Drawing on the MIRA antigens, annotated TCRs were analysed further at the level of specific ORF or position within ORF. Breadth was defined as annotated unique rearrangements over total unique productive rearrangements; depth was the summed frequency of those rearrangements. Two-sided Wilcoxon rank-sum tests were applied when comparing TCR breadth between groups. The immuneACCESS repertoire file appears here via TCRdb, limited to in-frame rearrangements. These files lack a portion of the clones; in checked studies, under half of the deficit traces to unresolved V genes, and the cause of the others is not known. Clone size and V and J calls were adopted from that table, with D and trimming inferred from the DNA. The sample table contains about 320,000 clones; only one count was recorded for around 84% of them. 1.5% to 2.5% of the sample belongs to the ten largest clones.

From a lookup of the germline V gene, CDR1 and CDR2 are SGHVS and FNYEAQ. V is pruned by 4 bases and J by 3 bases, leaving 5 bases of the junction without a gene match. The CDR3 starts with the cysteine, ends with the phenylalanine, and has 15 residues. CDR3 DNA is the only sequence kept; it has 45 bases, read in frame from the first base. The count of this clone is one. The target of this receptor is not known. Per-base quality was not reported, and no clone a single base away is much larger than it. The label giving this sample's treatment or condition can be read as: approximately 18 received Ad26.COV2.S at low or high dose, single or two shots; 5 received placebo; per-sample allocation not given. For vaccine and placebo recipients, the sequenced repertoires came from samples collected on day 63 after the first injection. Between 29 July and 7 August 2020, Cohort 1b enrolled approximately 26 adults aged 18-55 years at one site in Boston, USA. Ad26.COV2.S was a replication-incompetent adenovirus type 26 vector expressing a prefusion-stabilized SARS-CoV-2 spike protein from the original Wuhan strain.

This sample comprised peripheral blood, obtained in a trial of Ad26.COV2.S vaccine versus placebo. The sequence was collected from a person between 18 and 60 years old who received the Ad26.COV2.S COVID-19 vaccine or a placebo. The chain couples TRBV7-6 to TRBJ1-3; the central 8 bases match TRBD1. This receptor carries the CDR3 CASSSQGAFGNTIYF. The sequence in DNA is TGTGCCAGCAGCTCTCAGGGGGCTTTTGGAAACACCATATATTTT.